The TCR beta chain described here comes from a study of molecular identifiers for immune sequencing clone quantification. Study details: Split five ways in replicates, RNA from roughly 20,000 or 100,000 naive CD8 cells had four portions sequenced.

Turning to this clonotype: Its specificity is unknown. One end of the junction is discordant with germline, which a read error may explain.

Every naive CD8 library was made from between about 18,000 and 1,100,000 sorted cells with 10%, 30% or 50% RNA. Study-wide points: For effector cells, clones above 20 RNA copies held over 98% of molecules; for naive cells, under 1%.

The CDR3 extends over 12 amino acids. Looked up from germline, CDR1 is SGHTA and CDR2 is FQGNSA. The authors built bulk TCR libraries by previously described methods with listed TCR primers. TCRdb called the PCR reads again in MiXCR, with one record for every CDR3 protein. The sample records some 320,000 distinct CDR3 sequences, about a quarter being singletons. This receptor was obtained from a human donor in good health. Some libraries in this study had Jurkat cell RNA spiked in. The chain couples TRBV7-2 to TRBJ2-1; D not certain. The sample consisted of naive CD8+ T cells from blood, with Jurkat cell RNA spiked in. The subset is: FACS-sorted CD8+CD4-CCR7+CD45RA+ naive T cells. The CDR3 DNA sequence: TGTGCCCGCAGCTTAATTGTAGATGAACAATTCTTC. Translating gives CARSLIVDEQFF.